Sequencing of this TCR beta chain was carried out in a study of control samples from healthy donors and cancer patients. Sequenced by immunoSEQ multiplex PCR; TCRdb stores in-frame clones only, minus some. The sample contains 120,000 or so clones, around 87% of which appear only once. The CDR3 has 16 residues. V trimming: 2 bases; J trimming: 2 bases; junction bases outside the gene matches: 7. Germline CDR1 is SEHNR and CDR2 is FQNEAQ (reference sequence). The chain recombines TRBV7-9 with TRBJ2-7, with TRBD1 identical over 9 bases. The sequence derives from a middle-aged man in good health. Source material: blood. The CDR3 nucleotides are TGTGCCAGCAGCTTATCACAGGGGGCGCCCACCTACGAGCAGTACTTC. Protein sequence: CASSLSQGAPTYEQYF.